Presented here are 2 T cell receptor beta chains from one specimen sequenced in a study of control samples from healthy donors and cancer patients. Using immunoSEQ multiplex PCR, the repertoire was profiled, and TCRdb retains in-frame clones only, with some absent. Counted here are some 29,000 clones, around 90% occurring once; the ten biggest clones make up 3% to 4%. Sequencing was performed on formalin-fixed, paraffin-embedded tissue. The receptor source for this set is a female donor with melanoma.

CDR3 in amino acids: CASSPQAGLRLTNEKLFF. The CDR3 nucleotides read TGCGCCAGCAGCCCGCAGGCAGGGCTCCGGTTAACTAATGAAAAACTGTTTTTT. V is TRBV5-1 and J is TRBJ1-4, with a tentative D call TRBD1 (5 bases). From germline, CDR1 is SGHRS and CDR2 YFSETQ. The ends were cut back, 4 bases at V and 1 base at J, with 20 bases in the middle. This CDR3 spans 18 amino acids. Drawing the rest from reference TRBV5-1 and TRBJ1-4, the complete variable domain is KAGVTQTPRYLIKTRGQQVTLSCSPISGHRSVSWYQQTPGQGLQFLFEYFSETQRNKGNFPGRFSGRQFSNSRSEMNVSTLELGDSALYLCASSPQAGLRLTNEKLFFGSGTQLSVL.

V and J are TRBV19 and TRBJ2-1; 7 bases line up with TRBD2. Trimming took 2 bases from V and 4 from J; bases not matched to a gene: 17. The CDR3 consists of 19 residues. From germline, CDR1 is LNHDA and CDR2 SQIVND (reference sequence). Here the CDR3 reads CASSISGSTAGLVYNEQFF. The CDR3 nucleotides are TGTGCCAGTAGTATAAGTGGGTCGACAGCGGGACTGGTATACAATGAGCAGTTCTTC.